The 24 T cell receptor beta chains below come from one sample, sequenced in a study of CD8 T cells in Susac syndrome (dated by TCRdb to about 2019). The library was prepared using the immunoSEQ multiplex PCR assay. RNA was extracted using the RNeasy kit, and roughly 0.5 to 1 microgram was reverse transcribed with random hexamers. TCRdb reran the public reads through fastp at Q25 and MiXCR, keeping productive beta chains. Each CDR3 protein gets just one entry, which takes the most common genes and DNA from the rows behind it. This sample is represented by about 150,000 distinct CDR3 sequences; about 95% of them were singletons. 0.15% to 0.2% of the sample rests with the top ten. Sequenced input: CD4+ T cells from PBMCs. The receptors shown here come from a human donor with Susac syndrome.

This chain uses TRBV5-1 with TRBJ1-1; maybe TRBD1 (6 bases). V shed 0 bases and J shed 1 base, with 13 bases lying between them. This CDR3 comprises 16 residues. Germline V gene lookup returns CDR1 SGHRS and CDR2 YFSETQ. The DNA for the CDR3 is TGCGCCAGCAGCTTGGACAGGGTCGGTTCGAACACTGAAGCTTTCTTT. It yields the protein CASSLDRVGSNTEAFF.

The J gene is TRBJ1-2, the V gene TRBV5-6; possibly TRBD1 for D (5 bases). Germline values: CDR1 SGHDT, CDR2 YYEEEE. This CDR3 region has 14 residues. Trimming shortened V by 4 bases and J by 8 bases, and 18 bases separated the two germline ends. In DNA form, the CDR3 reads TGTGCCAGCAGCCCGGGGACCGGCTCTAGGGGCTACACCTTC. It translates to CASSPGTGSRGYTF.

V usage is TRBV4-1 and J usage is TRBJ2-3; no definite D call. CDR1 and CDR2 (germline): MGHRA, YSYEKL. The V end lost 4 bases, the J end lost 6 bases, and 14 bases lay between the germline ends. This CDR3 contains 14 residues. CDR3 DNA sequence: TGCGCCAGCAGCCCACTGCAGACGGTGGATACGCAGTATTTT. Protein sequence: CASSPLQTVDTQYF.

The chain employs TRBV29-1 and TRBJ1-5, with a weak D call TRBD1 (5 bases). The ends were cut back, 4 bases at V and 3 bases at J, with 10 bases in the middle. Germline CDR1 SQVTM, CDR2 ANQGSEA. CDR3 length: 13 amino acids. The CDR3 region is CSVVWGINQPQHF. The CDR3 coding sequence is TGCAGCGTTGTATGGGGGATCAATCAGCCCCAGCATTTT.

The gene calls are TRBV7-6 and TRBJ2-4; D gene ambiguous. This CDR3 has 13 amino acids. Germline CDR1 reads SGHVS; CDR2 reads FNYEAQ. Trimming took 5 bases from V and 8 from J, leaving 13 bases between them. The CDR3 sequence is CASSAEVEHIQYF. The CDR3 DNA is TGTGCCAGCAGCGCAGAGGTGGAACACATTCAGTACTTC.

This clonotype is a singleton in its sample. The rearrangement links TRBV29-1 to TRBJ1-2; D possibly corresponds to TRBD1 (5 bases). The V end lost 0 bases, the J end lost 8 bases, and 22 bases lay between the germline ends. The germline gives CDR1 SQVTM, CDR2 ANQGSEA. The CDR3 runs to 16 residues. The CDR3 bases are TGCAGCGTTGAAGAACCAACAGGCGCGGGGTGGGGAGGCTACACCTTC. This encodes CSVEEPTGAGWGGYTF. Full variable domain (outside the CDR3, taken from reference TRBV29-1 and TRBJ1-2): SAVISQKPSRDICQRGTSLTIQCQVDSQVTMMFWYRQQPGQSLTLIATANQGSEATYESGFVIDKFPISRPNLTFSTLTVSNMSPEDSSIYLCSVEEPTGAGWGGYTFGSGTRLTVV.

The rearrangement links TRBV5-6 to TRBJ1-6; perhaps TRBD1 as D (5 bases). Trimming stripped 0 bases from V and 6 bases from J, with 10 bases between. The CDR3 is made up of 15 amino acids. Germline assignment: CDR1 SGHDT and CDR2 YYEEEE. The CDR3 reads CASSLAPGPNSPLHF. In nucleotides, the CDR3 is TGTGCCAGCAGCTTGGCCCCGGGACCTAATTCACCCCTCCACTTT.

The chain is built from TRBV14 and TRBJ2-5, with 9 bases that match TRBD1. Looked up from germline, CDR1 is SGHDN and CDR2 is FVKESK. Trimming removed 4 bases from V and 4 bases from J; junction bases left unmatched: 4. The length of the CDR3 is 14 residues. Written as DNA, the CDR3 is TGTGCCAGCAGCCCTCGGACAGGGGTAGAGACCCAGTACTTC. Translated, it gives CASSPRTGVETQYF.

This sequence joins TRBV12-5 and TRBJ2-1; D gene unclear. CDR1 and CDR2 from the germline V gene are LGHNT and FRNRAP. Trimming removed 5 bases from V and 10 bases from J, with 15 bases in between. The CDR3 consists of 13 residues. CDR3 DNA sequence: TGTGCTAGTGGTCCCTCTAGGTCCCGCGAGCAGTTCTTC. Its translation is CASGPSRSREQFF.

This rearrangement joins TRBV29-1 to TRBJ1-5, with D unclear. This CDR3 has 13 residues. Between the trimmed V and J ends, which lost 1 base and 3 bases, there was a span of 7 bases. Per germline, CDR1 SQVTM and CDR2 ANQGSEA. CDR3 coding DNA: TGCAGCGTTGAAGTAGGGTTCAATCAGCCCCAGCATTTT. Translation: CSVEVGFNQPQHF.

The chain employs TRBV7-2 and TRBJ2-3; 9 positions agree with TRBD2. CDR3 length: 14 residues. The germline V gene has CDR1 SGHTA and CDR2 FQGNSA. Unmatched junction bases numbered 10, after V lost 7 bases and J lost 8 bases. This CDR3 reads CASIRTSEIGTQYF. In DNA, the CDR3 is TGTGCCAGCATCAGGACTAGCGAGATAGGTACGCAGTATTTT.

CDR3 coding DNA: TGTGCCAGCAGCCAAGGAGGGTCTAGCTCCTACAATGAGCAGTTCTTC. Its protein product is CASSQGGSSSYNEQFF. The chain uses TRBV3-1 and TRBJ2-1; weak D call: TRBD2 (5 bases). The CDR3 has 16 amino acids. Germline values: CDR1 LGHDT, CDR2 YNNKEL (reference sequence). Trimming shortened V by 1 base and J by 0 bases, and 10 bases separated the two germline ends.

The J gene is TRBJ2-5, the V gene TRBV20-1; D is undetermined. The germline V gene has CDR1 DFQATT and CDR2 SNEGSKA (reference sequence). Between the trimmed V and J ends, which lost 3 bases and 3 bases, there was a span of 8 bases. There are 12 residues in the CDR3. CDR3 in DNA: TGCAGTGCTAGGCACAGTGAAGAGACCCAGTACTTC. This translates into CSARHSEETQYF.

This clonotype is a singleton in its sample. The chain uses TRBV9 and TRBJ2-1; 7 nucleotides agree with TRBD1. CDR3 length equals 17 residues. Looked up from germline, CDR1 is SGDLS and CDR2 is YYNGEE. J gave up 4 bases and V 4 bases, and 14 bases lay outside the gene matches. The CDR3 DNA reads TGTGCCAGCAGCCGGATACCGACGGGACAGCTTTACAATGAGCAGTTCTTC. Translating gives CASSRIPTGQLYNEQFF.

This chain joins TRBV12-3 or TRBV12-4 and TRBJ2-5; TRBD2 might be the D (6 bases). The CDR3 is 13 amino acids. V gave up 8 bases and J gave up 4 bases, with 14 bases separating them. CDR3 sequence reads: CASGRRRGETQYF. In DNA form, the CDR3 reads TGTGCCAGCGGACGACGGAGGGGAGAGACCCAGTACTTC.

As for this clonotype: Mismatch with germline at one junction end may stem from a read error. The chain carries TRBV7-8 and TRBJ1-1; D gene uncertain. CDR1 SGHVS and CDR2 FQNEAQ come from the germline V gene. This CDR3 contains 15 residues. Written as DNA, the CDR3 is TGTGCCAGCACCTTAGGTGGAGTTCGGGCGACTGAAGCTTTCTTT. Translation gives CASTLGGVRATEAFF.

This rearrangement joins TRBV10-3 to TRBJ2-3; maybe TRBD1 (6 bases). Trimming stripped 4 bases from V and 2 bases from J, with 7 bases between. This CDR3 comprises 13 residues. The V gene's germline CDR1 is ENHRY and CDR2 SYGVKD. The DNA of the CDR3 is TGTGCCATCAGTGCAGGGGTCACAGATACGCAGTATTTT. Amino acids: CAISAGVTDTQYF.

The V gene is TRBV6-6, the J gene TRBJ1-1; no definite D call. V was pared by 6 bases and J by 0 bases, with 14 bases between. The CDR3 length is 15 residues. CDR1 MNHNY and CDR2 SVGAGI come from the germline V gene (reference sequence). Here the CDR3 reads CASSRTGLMNTEAFF. As DNA, the CDR3 is TGTGCCAGCAGCCGGACTGGCCTCATGAACACTGAAGCTTTCTTT.

The chain employs TRBV12-3 or TRBV12-4 and TRBJ2-7; 8 bases are a match to TRBD1. The CDR3 sequence is 13 residues long. The ends lost 6 bases at V and 3 bases at J; junction bases unmatched: 4. CDR3 nucleotides: TGTGCCAGCAGGCCGGGACAGGTCTACGAGCAGTACTTC. Translated: CASRPGQVYEQYF.

This chain joins TRBV12-3 or TRBV12-4 and TRBJ2-5; 10 nucleotides align to TRBD1. This CDR3 is built from 14 residues. V dropped 6 bases and J dropped 4; count of bases not matched to a gene: 5. The CDR3 region has the DNA TGTGCCAGCAGAGGGACAGGGGAAGGAGAGACCCAGTACTTC. Translation gives CASRGTGEGETQYF.

This chain joins TRBV27 and TRBJ2-7; 11 bases map to TRBD2. The junction had 11 bases not matched to a gene; V was cut back by 5 bases and J by 5 bases. The CDR3 runs 16 residues. Germline V gene data show CDR1 as MNHEY and CDR2 as SMNVEV (reference sequence). In DNA form, the CDR3 reads TGTGCCAGCAGTGTGATGATAGCGGGGGGGCCGAACGAGCAGTACTTC. Translated: CASSVMIAGGPNEQYF.

The chain employs TRBV7-2 and TRBJ2-5, with D unclear. Trimming pared 0 bases from V and 0 bases from J, leaving 5 bases between. This CDR3 contains 14 residues. Germline V lookup: CDR1 SGHTA, CDR2 FQGNSA. Here the CDR3 DNA reads TGTGCCAGCAGCTTAGCGGGGAACCAAGAGACCCAGTACTTC. Its protein is CASSLAGNQETQYF.

The chain employs TRBV25-1 and TRBJ2-7, with 8 bases aligning to TRBD1. Per germline, CDR1 MGHDK and CDR2 SYGVNS. The CDR3 spans 13 residues. V shed 6 bases and J 5 bases; nucleotides not matched to a gene: 6. The chain's CDR3 is CASRGQVVHEQYF. Here the CDR3 DNA reads TGTGCCAGCAGGGGACAGGTCGTCCACGAGCAGTACTTC.

This clonotype was seen more than once but under ten times. V and J are TRBV12-3 or TRBV12-4 and TRBJ2-5; no firm D call. V lost 5 bases and J lost 1, with 2 bases in between. The CDR3 covers 11 residues. The CDR3 here is CASSRQETQYF. The DNA for the CDR3 is TGTGCCAGCAGTCGCCAAGAGACCCAGTACTTC.